This T cell receptor beta chain emerged from a study of somatic mutations in cytotoxic T cells in rheumatoid arthritis. Study details: At nearly 100% purity, some V beta antibody-stained T-cell populations were flow-sorted, and these included V beta1+ cells that were sequenced for TCRB.

Clones were sequenced by immunoSEQ multiplex PCR, and TCRdb holds only the in-frame ones, with some missing. Among 15,000 to 20,000 clones listed, more than 70% were seen once. Study findings and constraints: Healthy controls showed no age-related rise in CD8+ clonality, whereas rheumatoid arthritis patients did. No multiple-comparison adjustment was applied to the slight TRBV07 underrepresentation in rheumatoid arthritis patients. The clonality of CD8+ T cells was not significantly different between rheumatoid arthritis patients and age-matched healthy controls.

Points on this clone: Its antigen is not identified.

Germline-derived CDR1 and CDR2 are MNHEY and SMNVEV (reference sequence). The CDR3 extends over 13 amino acids. The V gene lost 6 bases and the J gene lost 5 bases, with 11 bases spanning the gap. This sequence joins TRBV27 and TRBJ1-5, with TRBD1 as a possible D gene (6 bases). Sequences were obtained from CD8+ T cells sorted from blood. This TCR was sampled from an adult with rheumatoid arthritis. In DNA form, the CDR3 reads TGTGCCAGCAGCACAGGGAACTATCAGCCCCAGCATTTT. The encoded protein is CASSTGNYQPQHF.